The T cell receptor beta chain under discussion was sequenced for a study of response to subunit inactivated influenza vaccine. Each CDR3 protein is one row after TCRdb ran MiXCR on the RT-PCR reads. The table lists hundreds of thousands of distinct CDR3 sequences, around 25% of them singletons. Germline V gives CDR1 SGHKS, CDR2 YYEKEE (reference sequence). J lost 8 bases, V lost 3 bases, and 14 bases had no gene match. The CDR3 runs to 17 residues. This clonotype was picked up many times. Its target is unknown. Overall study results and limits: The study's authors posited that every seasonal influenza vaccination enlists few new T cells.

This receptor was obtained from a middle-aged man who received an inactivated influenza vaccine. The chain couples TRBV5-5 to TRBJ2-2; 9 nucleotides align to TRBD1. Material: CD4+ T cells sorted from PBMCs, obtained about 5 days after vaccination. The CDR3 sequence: CASSSILGQGVSGELFF. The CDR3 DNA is TGTGCCAGCAGCTCTATTTTGGGACAGGGTGTTTCGGGGGAGCTGTTTTTT.